This T cell receptor (beta chain) came from a study of T-cell memory formation after mild COVID-19. General study findings and limits: Clones contracting across day 15 to 85 had a balanced CD4/CD8 profile; later expanding clones leaned CD4+. Shrinking CD4+ clones were chiefly CM and EM; CD8+ ones were chiefly EMRA. Memory sampled before infection contained some responding clones, suggesting cross-reactive memory joined.

MiXCR was run by TCRdb on the 5' RACE reads, yielding one entry per CDR3 protein. The table has approximately 230,000 distinct CDR3 sequences, 15% to 20% seen once. In the case of this clonotype: The antigen is undetermined.

CDR1 is SQVTM, CDR2 ANQGSEA, per germline. The CDR3 length is 11 residues. Trimming shortened V by 1 base and J by 6 bases, and 5 bases separated the two germline ends. The gene calls are TRBV29-1 and TRBJ2-3; D gene ambiguous. This clonotype was sampled from a man between 18 and 35 years old who had mild COVID-19 (a few samples of this study predate the infection). Cell type and time point are not known. The sample was PBMCs or a T cell subset sorted from them (not recorded which). CDR3 in DNA: TGCAGCGTTGAAGTGGCGGATACGCAGTATTTT. This sequence encodes CSVEVADTQYF.